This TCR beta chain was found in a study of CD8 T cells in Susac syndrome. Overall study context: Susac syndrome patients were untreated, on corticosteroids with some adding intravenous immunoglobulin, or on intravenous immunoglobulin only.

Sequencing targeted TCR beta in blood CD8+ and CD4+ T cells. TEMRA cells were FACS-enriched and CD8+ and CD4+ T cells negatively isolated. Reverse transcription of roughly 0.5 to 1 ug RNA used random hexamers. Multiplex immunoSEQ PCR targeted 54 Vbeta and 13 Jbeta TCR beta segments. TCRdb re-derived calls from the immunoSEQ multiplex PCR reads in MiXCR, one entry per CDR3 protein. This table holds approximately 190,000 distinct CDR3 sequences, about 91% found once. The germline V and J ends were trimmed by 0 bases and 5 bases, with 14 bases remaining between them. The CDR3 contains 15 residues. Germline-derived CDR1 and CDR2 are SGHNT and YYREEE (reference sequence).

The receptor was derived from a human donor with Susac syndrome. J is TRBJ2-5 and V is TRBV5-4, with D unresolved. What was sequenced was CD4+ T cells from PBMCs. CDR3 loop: CASSLAASSFETQYF. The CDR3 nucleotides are TGTGCCAGCAGCTTGGCGGCAAGCTCCTTTGAGACCCAGTACTTC.